These 24 T cell receptor beta chains were all obtained from the same sample, sequenced in a study of T cells in Graves' hyperthyroidism and ophthalmopathy. RNA transcripts served as the template for amplifying TCR beta CDR3 regions. A set of HTBI primers served as the primers for a first-round RT-PCR of the TCR CDR3. MiXCR was run by TCRdb on the multiplex PCR reads, yielding one entry per CDR3 protein. The sample lists approximately 620,000 distinct CDR3 sequences, roughly 15% seen once, with more than 3% in the top ten. The source material was blood. These receptors came from a woman aged 40-49 years with Graves' ophthalmopathy.

This clonotype was counted a few times. J is TRBJ1-3 and V is TRBV30; 7 bases match TRBD1. The CDR3 is 16 residues long. V lost 2 bases, J lost 0 bases, and 7 bases stayed unmatched. Germline lookup yields CDR1 GTSNPN and CDR2 SVGIG (reference sequence). CDR3 protein: CAWSPYRGISGNTIYF. The CDR3 DNA follows: TGTGCCTGGAGTCCCTACAGGGGCATCTCTGGAAACACCATATATTTT.

This clonotype was seen repeatedly, ten times or more. The rearrangement joins TRBV5-6 to TRBJ1-1, with a weak D call TRBD1 (5 bases). The germline gives CDR1 SGHDT, CDR2 YYEEEE. The CDR3 spans 15 residues. V was cut by 3 bases and J by 5 bases, with 17 bases left in between. The CDR3 protein is CASSSYAGPGTEAFF. The CDR3 region has the DNA TGTGCCAGCAGCTCCTATGCGGGGCCCGGGACTGAAGCTTTCTTT.

In regard to this clonotype: One junction end does not reproduce the germline sequence, and a read error may be involved. This chain connects TRBV18 to TRBJ2-7, with a tentative D call TRBD2 (6 bases). The CDR3 runs to 14 residues. The V gene's germline CDR1 is KGHSH and CDR2 LQKENI. For the CDR3, the DNA is TGTGCCGGCTCAGTAGCGGAGAGCTCCTACGAGCAGTACTTC. It codes for CAGSVAESSYEQYF.

This clonotype has more than one count but fewer than ten. The rearrangement links TRBV20-1 to TRBJ1-2; D unresolved. The length of the CDR3 is 14 residues. The germline V gene encodes CDR1 DFQATT and CDR2 SNEGSKA (reference sequence). The ends were cut back, 6 bases at V and 6 bases at J, with 20 bases in the middle. The CDR3 spells CSAMSPERNHGYTF. CDR3 in DNA: TGCAGTGCCATGTCACCGGAGAGAAACCATGGCTACACCTTC.

The chain recombines TRBV7-9 with TRBJ1-1; D not resolved. Germline V gives CDR1 SEHNR, CDR2 FQNEAQ (reference sequence). Trimming cost V 1 base and J 1 base, with 10 bases left between them. This CDR3 has 15 residues. The CDR3 sequence is CASSLVYGSNTEAFF. The DNA of the CDR3 is TGTGCCAGCAGCTTAGTGTACGGCTCGAACACTGAAGCTTTCTTT.

The V and J genes are TRBV7-9 and TRBJ1-2; 9 bases line up with TRBD1. There are 16 residues in the CDR3. Per germline, CDR1 SEHNR and CDR2 FQNEAQ (reference sequence). J gave up 5 bases and V 5 bases, and 12 bases lay outside the gene matches. In nucleotides, the CDR3 is TGTGCCAGCAGCCAGGGACAGGGCTTGCGCGGGTATGGCTACACCTTC. Residues: CASSQGQGLRGYGYTF.

This clonotype was seen a handful of times. This could be a read error, since a much larger clone is one nucleotide away. J is TRBJ2-5 and V is TRBV28, with TRBD2 matching 9 bases. Germline values: CDR1 MDHEN, CDR2 SYDVKM. CDR3 length equals 15 residues. CDR3 protein: CASRAGGPLVEAQYF. CDR3 DNA: TGTGCCAGCCGGGCGGGAGGGCCGTTGGTAGAGGCCCAGTACTTC.

Many counts were recorded for this clonotype. The rearrangement links TRBV28 to TRBJ2-5; TRBD1 aligns across 10 bases. Germline V gives CDR1 MDHEN, CDR2 SYDVKM. V dropped 6 bases and J dropped 5; count of bases not matched to a gene: 6. The CDR3 contains 14 residues. Here the CDR3 DNA reads TGTGCCAGCAGCCCGACAGGGGGCCTGGAGACCCAGTACTTC. Translation gives CASSPTGGLETQYF.

The table lists this clonotype with many counts. The genes are TRBV2 and TRBJ2-5, with D uncertain. The V gene's germline CDR1 is SNHLY and CDR2 FYNNEI. The CDR3 length is 18 residues. Trimming took 1 base from V and 5 from J, leaving 23 bases between them. The CDR3 here is CASSEEVVGPAYLETQYF. The DNA of the CDR3 is TGTGCCAGCAGTGAAGAGGTAGTAGGGCCAGCTTACTTGGAGACCCAGTACTTC.

This chain joins TRBV19 and TRBJ1-1; D remains unclear. The length of the CDR3 is 13 residues. V was cut by 7 bases and J by 5 bases, with 14 bases left in between. Germline V lookup: CDR1 LNHDA, CDR2 SQIVND (reference sequence). The CDR3 is CASTPGGKTEAFF. The CDR3 nucleotides are TGTGCCAGTACCCCCGGTGGGAAAACTGAAGCTTTCTTT.

The genes are TRBV2 and TRBJ2-5; 8 nucleotides line up with TRBD1. This CDR3 has 15 residues. Germline CDR1 is SNHLY and CDR2 is FYNNEI. After removal of 4 bases from V and 6 bases from J, the junction contained 10 bases not matched to a gene. The CDR3 reads CASSGGQGVWKTQYF. In DNA form, the CDR3 reads TGTGCCAGCAGTGGTGGACAGGGAGTCTGGAAGACCCAGTACTTC.

This clonotype was counted many times. The chain couples TRBV5-8 to TRBJ2-3; either TRBD1 or TRBD2 may supply D (5 bases each). The CDR3 consists of 15 residues. Germline V gene lookup returns CDR1 SGHTS and CDR2 YDEGEE. Trimming took off 2 bases at V and 0 bases at J, with 10 bases between the two ends. The CDR3 coding sequence is TGTGCCAGCAGCTTAGGGACGCTTAGCACAGATACGCAGTATTTT. It encodes CASSLGTLSTDTQYF.

The sample holds a few counts of this clonotype. The rearrangement uses TRBV5-1 and TRBJ2-5; D might be TRBD2 (5 bases). This CDR3 spans 13 amino acids. In germline, CDR1 is SGHRS, CDR2 YFSETQ. The ends were cut back, 5 bases at V and 4 bases at J, with 12 bases in the middle. The CDR3 region has the DNA TGCGCCAGCAGGCCTCGGGATATAGAGACCCAGTACTTC. This sequence encodes CASRPRDIETQYF.

CDR3 in DNA: TGTGCTGCCACAACCGGGACTCGCTACGAGCAGTACTTC. It codes for CAATTGTRYEQYF. The chain carries TRBV12-5 and TRBJ2-7, with D maybe TRBD2 (6 bases). The CDR3 extends over 13 amino acids. V was shortened by 11 bases and J by 3 bases, with 17 bases between the two germline ends. Germline values: CDR1 LGHNT, CDR2 FRNRAP.

At least ten counts were recorded for this clonotype. V gene TRBV7-8 combines with J gene TRBJ2-3; 9 nucleotides agree with TRBD1. Trimming took 3 bases from V and 0 from J; bases not matched to a gene: 4. CDR3 size: 16 residues. The germline CDR1 and CDR2 sequences are SGHVS and FQNEAQ. CDR3 nucleotides: TGTGCCAGCAGCTTTACAGGGGGCATTAGCACAGATACGCAGTATTTT. This translates into CASSFTGGISTDTQYF.

This clonotype has more than one count but fewer than ten. The gene calls are TRBV5-1 and TRBJ2-5; TRBD1 matches at 7 bases. The V gene's germline CDR1 is SGHRS and CDR2 YFSETQ. The CDR3 runs to 15 residues. J gave up 3 bases and V 6 bases, and 11 bases lay outside the gene matches. CDR3 loop: CASTSVGGREETQYF. Written as DNA, the CDR3 is TGCGCCAGCACCTCGGTAGGGGGCCGAGAAGAGACCCAGTACTTC.

Many counts were recorded for this clonotype. The V call is TRBV20-1, the J call TRBJ2-7, with 9 positions matching TRBD2. V lost 0 bases and J lost 3; bases outside the gene matches: 6. The CDR3 extends over 15 amino acids. Germline lookup yields CDR1 DFQATT and CDR2 SNEGSKA (reference sequence). This CDR3 is CSARDVTSGIYEQYF. The CDR3 DNA follows: TGCAGTGCTAGAGATGTGACTAGCGGCATCTACGAGCAGTACTTC.

The J gene is TRBJ2-3, the V gene TRBV10-3, with D possibly matching TRBD1 (6 bases). The CDR3 consists of 13 residues. Germline V gene lookup returns CDR1 ENHRY and CDR2 SYGVKD. V was pared by 10 bases and J by 0 bases, with 11 bases between. The CDR3 DNA reads TGTGCCACCGGAGGACAGAGCACAGATACGCAGTATTTT. The encoded protein is CATGGQSTDTQYF.

The sample holds a few counts of this clonotype. V and J are TRBV27 and TRBJ2-6; D gene ambiguous. The CDR3 length is 14 residues. V was shortened by 8 bases and J by 0 bases, with 8 bases between the two germline ends. Germline V lookup: CDR1 MNHEY, CDR2 SMNVEV (reference sequence). The CDR3 loop is CASRPLSGANVLTF. The CDR3 coding sequence is TGTGCCAGCCGACCCCTCTCTGGGGCCAACGTCCTGACTTTC.

This clonotype has ten or more counts. This chain uses TRBV6-1 with TRBJ2-2; TRBD2 aligns across 10 bases. The V gene's germline CDR1 is MNHNS and CDR2 SASEGT. Trimming cost V 1 base and J 7 bases; bases outside gene matches: 9. The CDR3 sequence is 17 residues long. In DNA, the CDR3 is TGTGCCAGCAGTGAAGACCCTAGCGGGGGAGAGAGCGGGGAGCTGTTTTTT. This codes for CASSEDPSGGESGELFF.

The chain links TRBV7-2 to TRBJ1-2; the match to TRBD1 covers 9 bases. The V and J ends lost 5 bases and 8 bases, in that order; junction bases with no gene match: 6. This CDR3 has 13 residues. The germline CDR1 and CDR2 sequences are SGHTA and FQGNSA. CDR3 residues: CASSPMGQGGYTF. Here the CDR3 DNA reads TGTGCCAGCAGCCCCATGGGACAGGGAGGCTACACCTTC.

This clonotype was observed many times. CDR3 loop: CAWSTGLANEQFF. The CDR3 nucleotides read TGTGCCTGGAGTACTGGTTTAGCAAATGAGCAGTTCTTC. V is TRBV30 and J is TRBJ2-1; unclear D gene. V was cut by 2 bases and J by 7 bases, with 12 bases left in between. The CDR3 is made up of 13 amino acids. Germline loops: CDR1 GTSNPN, CDR2 SVGIG (reference sequence).

This clonotype was observed many times. CDR3 DNA: TGTGCCAGCAGTCCCTACCGTTACCGAAGTAACTATGGCTACACCTTC. Translated, it gives CASSPYRYRSNYGYTF. The rearrangement uses TRBV28 and TRBJ1-2; D not resolved. The CDR3 is made up of 16 amino acids. The V and J ends lost 5 bases and 1 base respectively, with 17 bases between them. Per the germline V gene, CDR1 is MDHEN and CDR2 is SYDVKM.

This clonotype was counted only a few times. J is TRBJ1-5 and V is TRBV14; no clear D gene. CDR1 and CDR2 (germline): SGHDN, FVKESK. The CDR3 has 17 amino acids. The ends were cut back, 1 base at V and 5 bases at J, with 18 bases in the middle. The CDR3 region is CASSQVVVLHPHQPQHF. Written as DNA, the CDR3 is TGTGCCAGCAGCCAAGTGGTCGTGCTCCACCCGCATCAGCCCCAGCATTTT.